This is a list of T cell receptor beta chains from one sample in a study of cytomegalovirus exposure and HLA in healthy donors. Clones were read by immunoSEQ multiplex PCR, and TCRdb kept only the in-frame ones, dropping some. Of 100,000 or so clones in the sample, more than 70% were seen once. What was sequenced was PBMCs. These receptors originate from a man younger than 40 in good health and CMV-seronegative. Both conserved end residues are part of each CDR3. A D gene is named only where the DNA matches it firmly. Clone size is stated in some rows and not others, as once, few, many or a class when expanded.

size,D,J,V,DNA,CDR3
-,TRBD1,TRBJ2-7,TRBV28,TGTGCCAGCAGTGCCTACAGGACAGGGCCGGGCGAGCAGTACTTC,CASSAYRTGPGEQYF
-,-,TRBJ1-5,TRBV19,TGTGCCAGTAGTACCCTCAAGGACAGAGGAAATCAGCCCCAGCATTTT,CASSTLKDRGNQPQHF
-,TRBD2,TRBJ2-3,TRBV2,TGTGCCAAAACTGGACTAGCGGGGGGGCCGGGCACAGATACGCAGTATTTT,CAKTGLAGGPGTDTQYF
-,TRBD2,TRBJ2-1,TRBV9,TGTGCCAGCAGCGCCAAAGGACTAGCGGGAGAGACCTACAATGAGCAGTTCTTC,CASSAKGLAGETYNEQFF
-,-,TRBJ1-5,TRBV4-1,TGCGCCAGCAGCCAACTTCCGGGGATGGGCAATCAGCCCCAGCATTTT,CASSQLPGMGNQPQHF
-,TRBD1,TRBJ2-1,TRBV28,TGTGCCAGCAGTCCCCTGGGGCAGGGGGCTACCTTAGACAATGAGCAGTTCTTC,CASSPLGQGATLDNEQFF
-,TRBD2,TRBJ2-5,TRBV28,TGTGCCAGCAGTTTAGGGCTAGCGGGGGTGGAGACCCAGTACTTC,CASSLGLAGVETQYF
-,-,TRBJ2-3,TRBV5-6,TGTGCCAGCAGCTTGGCCGGTACGCAGTATTTT,CASSLAGTQYF
-,-,TRBJ1-2,TRBV15,TGTGCCACCAGCGCGGGGAACTATGGCTACACCTTC,CATSAGNYGYTF
-,-,TRBJ2-7,TRBV29-1,TGCAGCGTGGGCAGTGATAGCTCCTACGAGCAGTACTTC,CSVGSDSSYEQYF
-,-,TRBJ2-3,TRBV20-1,TGCAGTGCCAGATATGCAGATACGCAGTATTTT,CSARYADTQYF
few,TRBD2,TRBJ2-7,TRBV6-1,TGTGCCAGCAGTGAATGGGTTAGCGGGAGGGCCGCTACTCTGGGCGAGCAGTACTTC,CASSEWVSGRAATLGEQYF
-,-,TRBJ2-7,TRBV7-2,TGTGCCAGCAGTCTTAGTTGGTACGAGCAGTACTTC,CASSLSWYEQYF
few,TRBD1,TRBJ2-7,TRBV5-1,TGCGCCAGCAGCTTGGGGGTGGGGACAGGCTCCTACGAGCAGTACTTC,CASSLGVGTGSYEQYF
-,-,TRBJ1-1,TRBV6-6,TGTGCCAGCAGTTACGGCAGACACAACACTGAAGCTTTCTTT,CASSYGRHNTEAFF
-,TRBD1,TRBJ2-7,TRBV29-1,TGCAGCGTAGAAACGGACAGGGAGGAGGTCTACGAGCAGTACTTC,CSVETDREEVYEQYF
once,-,TRBJ1-4,TRBV19,TGTGCCAGTAGTACCCGGGGAGGAAATGAAAAACTGTTTTTT,CASSTRGGNEKLFF
-,TRBD2,TRBJ2-7,TRBV6-5,TGTGCCAGCACCAGGACTAGCGGGGGAGGCGAGCAGTACTTC,CASTRTSGGGEQYF
-,TRBD1,TRBJ2-7,TRBV25-1,TGTGCCAGCAGTGGGACGTCAATGGACAGGGGGTACTTT,CASSGTSMDRGYF
-,TRBD2,TRBJ2-3,TRBV2,TGTGCCAGCAGTCGGACTAGCGGGAAGGATACGCAGTATTTT,CASSRTSGKDTQYF
-,-,TRBJ2-7,TRBV19,TGTGCCAGTAGTATTGGGGGCTCCTCCTACGAGCAGTACTTC,CASSIGGSSYEQYF
-,-,TRBJ2-1,TRBV27,TGTGCCAGCAGTCCATCCTGGACAGACAATGAGCAGTTCTTC,CASSPSWTDNEQFF
-,-,TRBJ1-4,TRBV5-1,TGCGCCAGCAGCCCCGGGGGAGGTGAAAAACTGTTTTTT,CASSPGGGEKLFF
-,-,TRBJ2-1,TRBV25-1,TGTGCCAGCAGTGAGTCCACTATTCGGCGAAATGAGCGGTTCTTC,CASSESTIRRNERFF
-,-,TRBJ1-6,TRBV7-2,TGTGCCAGCAGCTCCAGACAGGATCATAATTCACCCCTCCACTTT,CASSSRQDHNSPLHF
-,-,TRBJ2-2,TRBV19,TGTGCCAGTAGTTCACGGGCGAACACCGGGGAGCTGTTTTTT,CASSSRANTGELFF
-,TRBD2,TRBJ2-5,TRBV6-6,TGTGCCAGCAGCCCTTTTAGCGGGGGGGCCAAGGAGACCCAGTACTTC,CASSPFSGGAKETQYF
-,TRBD1,TRBJ2-2,TRBV5-5,TGTGCCAGCAGCTTGGGGGACAGGGGATTGAACACCGGGGAGCTGTTTTTT,CASSLGDRGLNTGELFF
few,-,TRBJ2-5,TRBV4-1,TGCGCCAGCAGCCAAGGCGGTCAGGACATCGAGACCCAGTACTTC,CASSQGGQDIETQYF
-,-,TRBJ1-2,TRBV28,TGTGCCAGCAGACCGGGACAACGAAGTTATGGCTACACCTTC,CASRPGQRSYGYTF
once,TRBD1,TRBJ1-1,TRBV10-3,TGTGCCATCAGAGATCCCCGGGACAGGGGCTACACTGAAGCTTTCTTT,CAIRDPRDRGYTEAFF
few,-,TRBJ2-2,TRBV4-1,TGCGCCAGCAGTCCAAGGACTCGAGACACCGGGGAGCTGTTTTTT,CASSPRTRDTGELFF
-,-,TRBJ1-2,TRBV5-5,TGTGCCAGCAGCTGGAACCCGGGAGGGTTCTATGGCTACACCTTC,CASSWNPGGFYGYTF
-,-,TRBJ2-1,TRBV20-1,TGCAGTGCTAGAGTTACTACCGAGCAGTTCTTC,CSARVTTEQFF
-,-,TRBJ2-2,TRBV4-3,TGCGCCAGCAGCCAAGACCGGACAGATTCGAACACCGGGGAGCTGTTTTTT,CASSQDRTDSNTGELFF
-,-,TRBJ1-1,TRBV6-4,TGTGCCAGCAGCAAACAGGAGAACACTGAAGCTTTCTTT,CASSKQENTEAFF
once,-,TRBJ2-7,TRBV2,TGTGCCAGCAGTGTATCCGTTGGGTCAGGGCCAGGAGCTCTGAGTTACGAGCAGTACTTC,CASSVSVGSGPGALSYEQYF
once,-,TRBJ1-1,TRBV18,TGTGCCAGCTCACCCACAGGGAAAGCTTTCTTT,CASSPTGKAFF
-,-,TRBJ2-7,TRBV5-1,TGCGCCAGCAGCTTGGACGGGGACTCCTACGAGCAGTACTTC,CASSLDGDSYEQYF
-,-,TRBJ1-4,TRBV7-9,TGTGCCAGCAGCCAAGACAGTGTTGCAACTAATGAAAAACTGTTTTTT,CASSQDSVATNEKLFF
-,TRBD1,TRBJ1-1,TRBV18,TGTGCCAGCTCACCGAACAGGGGCACTGAAGCTTTCTTT,CASSPNRGTEAFF
-,TRBD2,TRBJ2-3,TRBV5-1,TGCGCCAGCAGTTCCCAGCTGGGGGGGGCAGATACGCAGTATTTT,CASSSQLGGADTQYF
-,-,TRBJ1-2,TRBV11-2,TGTGCCAGCAGCCCCCTTAAGGCGGGGTTTGATGGCTACACCTTC,CASSPLKAGFDGYTF
-,TRBD1,TRBJ2-7,TRBV5-6,TGTGCCAGCAGCTTGATCCCCGGGACAGGGACCTACGAGCAGTACTTC,CASSLIPGTGTYEQYF
few,TRBD2,TRBJ2-3,TRBV4-2,TGTGCCAGCTCGTCGGGACTAGCGGTCACAGATACGCAGTATTTT,CASSSGLAVTDTQYF
-,-,TRBJ2-7,TRBV28,TGTGCCAGCAAACTACCGGGGTTTAGCGGCGCCTACGAGCAGTACTTC,CASKLPGFSGAYEQYF
few,TRBD1,TRBJ2-7,TRBV19,TGTGCCAGTAGTCCGGGACAGGACGGCTACGAGCAGTACTTC,CASSPGQDGYEQYF
-,TRBD2,TRBJ2-2,TRBV2,TGTGCCAGCCGGGCGGGGGGGCCGTCCGGGGAGCTGTTTTTT,CASRAGGPSGELFF
-,TRBD2,TRBJ2-5,TRBV4-2,TGTGCCAGCAGCCTTCGACTAGCGGAGACCCAGTACTTC,CASSLRLAETQYF
-,TRBD1,TRBJ2-7,TRBV9,TGTGCCAGCGCCGGGACAGGGTCCTACGAGCAGTACTTC,CASAGTGSYEQYF
few,TRBD1,TRBJ2-1,TRBV6-1,TGTGCCAGCGGGGACAGATCCTACAATGAGCAGTTCTTC,CASGDRSYNEQFF
-,-,TRBJ1-2,TRBV6-5,TGTGCCAGCAGTTTAACGGGTTTGGTCTACGGTGGCTACACCTTC,CASSLTGLVYGGYTF
-,-,TRBJ2-6,TRBV6-5,TGTGCCAGCAGCGTCGCACTGGTTGCGTCCAACGTCCTGACTTTC,CASSVALVASNVLTF
once,TRBD2,TRBJ2-2,TRBV28,TGTGCCAGTTTGGGACTAGGGGACACCGGGGAGCTGTTTTTT,CASLGLGDTGELFF
-,TRBD1,TRBJ2-7,TRBV7-9,TGTGCCAGCAACCTAGACGGGACAGGGTCCACCTACGAGCAGTACTTC,CASNLDGTGSTYEQYF
-,-,TRBJ1-6,TRBV6-5,TGTGCCAGCAGTTATACACAAATCTATAATTCACCCCTCCACTTT,CASSYTQIYNSPLHF